The clone carrying this T cell receptor beta chain was seen ten or more times. This CDR3 has 14 amino acids. The V gene lost 0 bases and the J gene lost 7 bases, with 10 bases spanning the gap. Germline CDR1 is DFQATT and CDR2 is SNEGSKA (reference sequence). TCRdb re-called the RT-PCR reads through MiXCR, storing one row per CDR3 protein. The table lists 550,000 to 750,000 distinct CDR3 sequences, 14% of them singletons. The V and J genes are TRBV20-1 and TRBJ1-6; D perhaps matches TRBD1 (6 bases). This receptor was identified in a female donor in good health, serving as a healthy control. The specimen sequenced was memory CD4+ T cells from blood. The CDR3 protein is CSARDLTGNSPLHF. CDR3 DNA sequence: TGCAGTGCTAGAGATTTGACAGGAAATTCACCCCTCCACTTT.